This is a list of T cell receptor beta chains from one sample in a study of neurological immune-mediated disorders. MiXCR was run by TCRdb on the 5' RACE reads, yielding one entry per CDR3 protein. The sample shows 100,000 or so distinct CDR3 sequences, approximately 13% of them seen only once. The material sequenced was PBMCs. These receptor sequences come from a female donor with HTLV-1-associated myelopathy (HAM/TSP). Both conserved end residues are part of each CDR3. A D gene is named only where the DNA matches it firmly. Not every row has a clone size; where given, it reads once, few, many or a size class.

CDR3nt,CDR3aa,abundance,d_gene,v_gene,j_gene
TGTGCCAGCAGTGATACAGCGGTCCACGAGCAGTACTTC,CASSDTAVHEQYF,many,.,TRBV2,TRBJ2-7
TGCGCCAGCAGCTATACCACCGGGGGATCTGAAGCTTTCTTT,CASSYTTGGSEAFF,many,.,TRBV5-1,TRBJ1-1
TGTGCCAGCAGCTTGCTAGCCGGGGGGGCCTACAATGAGCAGTTCTTC,CASSLLAGGAYNEQFF,many,TRBD2,TRBV7-6,TRBJ2-1
TGCGCCAGCAGCCCTTCAGGGGAGGTGGCTGGTGGCTACACCTTC,CASSPSGEVAGGYTF,many,.,TRBV5-1,TRBJ1-2
TGTGCCAGCAGCTTATTTCTAGCGGGCTCCTACAATGAGCAGTTCTTC,CASSLFLAGSYNEQFF,many,TRBD2,TRBV7-9,TRBJ2-1
TGTGCCAGCAGTGACAGGGGCGCCGGGGAGCTGTTTTTT,CASSDRGAGELFF,many,TRBD1,TRBV28,TRBJ2-2
TGCGCCAGCAGCCCGGGACTGGGCTCCTACGAGCAGTACTTC,CASSPGLGSYEQYF,many,.,TRBV4-1,TRBJ2-7
TGTGCCAGCAGTGATTCGAACCGTCAGGAGACCCAGTACTTC,CASSDSNRQETQYF,many,.,TRBV25-1,TRBJ2-5
TGTGCCAGCAGCAACGACTACGAGCAGTACTTC,CASSNDYEQYF,many,.,TRBV9,TRBJ2-7
TGTGCCATCAGAGCTACGACTAGCGGTGTCTCCTACAATGAGCAGTTCTTC,CAIRATTSGVSYNEQFF,many,TRBD2,TRBV10-3,TRBJ2-1
TGTGCCATCAGTGACTGGCAGAACAATGAGCAGTTCTTC,CAISDWQNNEQFF,.,.,TRBV10-3,TRBJ2-1
TGCAGTGCTGGAAGACTAGCGGGGGGACAAGAGACCCAGTACTTC,CSAGRLAGGQETQYF,many,TRBD2,TRBV20-1,TRBJ2-5
TGCAGTGCTAGTATTAGCGGGAGGACCTACGAGCAGTACTTC,CSASISGRTYEQYF,many,TRBD2,TRBV20-1,TRBJ2-7
TGTGCCAGCAGAGCGGGGTGGTCTACGCAGTATTTT,CASRAGWSTQYF,many,TRBD2,TRBV6-5,TRBJ2-3
TGCAGCGTTGTGGGGCTGATGAACACCGGGGAGCTGTTTTTT,CSVVGLMNTGELFF,many,.,TRBV29-1,TRBJ2-2
TGCGCCAGCGGCCTAGCCCCGGAAGGTGACCAGTACTTC,CASGLAPEGDQYF,many,.,TRBV5-1,TRBJ2-5
TGTGCCAGCAGCGTAGGATGGGGACAACTCACAGATACGCAGTATTTT,CASSVGWGQLTDTQYF,.,.,TRBV9,TRBJ2-3
TGCGCCAGCAGCCAAGGGACAGACTACGAGCAGTACTTC,CASSQGTDYEQYF,many,.,TRBV4-3,TRBJ2-7